This TCR beta chain comes out of a study of CD8 T cell repertoires and HIV-1 epitope variants. Overall study: Tested: three Gag epitope families, Nef HW9 and YT9. Separate from the cultures, 1M uncultured T cells served as baseline.

Assay used: immunoSEQ multiplex PCR; TCRdb lists only in-frame clones, some missing. The data show under 100,000 clones, around 75% seen once. Concerning this clone itself: Its antigen is as yet unknown.

Study-level findings and limits: Only beta chains were identified, marking proliferation to antigen, not function.

Trimming removed 8 bases at V and 3 bases at J, with 17 bases between. The germline V gene has CDR1 SGHTA and CDR2 FQGNSA. This CDR3 has 15 amino acids. The source is a male donor with HIV. The rearrangement uses TRBV7-2 and TRBJ1-5; D ambiguous. Sequences were obtained from uncultured baseline CD8+ T cells from peripheral blood mononuclear cells (PBMCs). The CDR3 coding sequence is TGTGCCAGCTCTAAGGTCCCGGAGGCCAATCAGCCCCAGCATTTT. It specifies CASSKVPEANQPQHF.